The 19 T cell receptor beta chains below all came from one sample that was sequenced in a study of breast tumors, draining lymph nodes, adjacent tissues. The lymph nodes were axillary draining lymph nodes from breast cancer patients. TCRdb reprocessed the multiplex PCR reads with MiXCR, giving one entry per CDR3 protein. This table has 83,000 or so distinct CDR3 sequences, approximately 19% appearing once. The sample comprised axillary lymph node tissue. These receptors were obtained from a female donor with breast cancer. Some clones in this sample may be carry-over from other donors' samples.

The CDR3 region is CSARTSGRVNEQFF. CDR3 in DNA: TGCAGTGCCCGGACTAGCGGGAGGGTAAATGAGCAGTTCTTC. The rearrangement joins TRBV20-1 to TRBJ2-1; 15 bases match TRBD2. CDR1 is DFQATT and CDR2 is SNEGSKA in the germline V gene (reference sequence). The CDR3 runs 14 residues. V lost 6 bases and J lost 7; bases outside the gene matches: 4.

A few counts support this clonotype. CDR3 coding DNA: TGTGCCAGCTCACTTCGACAGGGGCAGGAGACCCAGTACTTC. Translated: CASSLRQGQETQYF. This chain connects TRBV18 to TRBJ2-5; 8 bases fit TRBD1. Losses at the gene ends were 4 bases for V and 5 bases for J; bases not matched to a gene: 6. This CDR3 has 14 amino acids. Germline values: CDR1 KGHSH, CDR2 LQKENI. Full variable domain (outside the CDR3, taken from reference TRBV18 and TRBJ2-5): NAGVMQNPRHLVRRRGQEARLRCSPMKGHSHVYWYRQLPEEGLKFMVYLQKENIIDESGMPKERFSAEFPKEGPSILRIQQVVRGDSAAYFCASSLRQGQETQYFGPGTRLLVL.

This clonotype was seen repeatedly, ten times or more. The chain recombines TRBV15 with TRBJ1-2, with a weak D call TRBD1 (5 bases). CDR3 size: 15 residues. Trimming stripped 5 bases from V and 4 bases from J, with 17 bases between. CDR1 and CDR2 (germline): LNHNV, YYDKDF (reference sequence). Here the CDR3 reads CATSGRDGLFYGYTF. The CDR3 DNA follows: TGTGCCACCAGCGGCCGGGACGGCCTTTTCTATGGCTACACCTTC.

This clonotype has only a few counts. The chain links TRBV4-1 to TRBJ2-3, with TRBD2 matching 14 bases. CDR3 size: 20 residues. The germline V gene encodes CDR1 MGHRA and CDR2 YSYEKL. V shed 0 bases and J 5 bases; nucleotides not matched to a gene: 13. CDR3 in amino acids: CASSQETGLAGVMLGDTQYF. CDR3 nucleotide sequence: TGCGCCAGCAGCCAAGAAACGGGACTAGCGGGAGTCATGTTGGGAGATACGCAGTATTTT.

V is TRBV30 and J is TRBJ2-3; 12 bases agree with TRBD2. V trimming: 5 bases; J trimming: 2 bases; junction bases outside the gene matches: 8. The CDR3 is 16 residues long. In germline, CDR1 is GTSNPN, CDR2 SVGIG (reference sequence). The CDR3 nucleotides read TGTGCCTGGGGACTAGCGGGGCGTGGACACACAGATACGCAGTATTTT. Amino acid sequence: CAWGLAGRGHTDTQYF.

This clonotype was observed a few times. The chain combines TRBV24-1 with TRBJ2-1, with D perhaps matching TRBD2 (5 bases). Germline loops: CDR1 KGHDR, CDR2 SFDVKD. The CDR3 length is 14 residues. V was pared by 6 bases and J by 4 bases, with 12 bases between. The CDR3 DNA reads TGTGCCACCAGTCGACGACGGGGATACAATGAGCAGTTCTTC. Its protein is CATSRRRGYNEQFF.

This clonotype was recorded many times. This chain uses TRBV4-2 with TRBJ2-5, with 8 bases that match TRBD2. J was trimmed by 5 bases and V by 2 bases; bases with no gene match: 7. The CDR3 is 15 amino acids. Looked up from germline, CDR1 is LGHNA and CDR2 is YNFKEQ. The CDR3 DNA sequence: TGTGCCAGCAGCCAAACGGGACTAGGCTACGAGACCCAGTACTTC. The encoded protein is CASSQTGLGYETQYF.

This clonotype was counted a few times. The V gene is TRBV7-9, the J gene TRBJ2-7; D call uncertain. Germline V lookup: CDR1 SEHNR, CDR2 FQNEAQ (reference sequence). The ends were cut back, 6 bases at V and 0 bases at J, with 12 bases in the middle. The CDR3 is made up of 14 amino acids. The CDR3 protein is CASSRSHSSYEQYF. The DNA for the CDR3 is TGTGCCAGCAGTAGAAGTCATAGCTCCTACGAGCAGTACTTC.

This clonotype was seen ten or more times. The rearrangement links TRBV3-2 to TRBJ2-7. TRBV3-2 is listed as a pseudogene. This CDR3 has 14 residues. The CDR3 here is CASSLGNQSYEQYF. Here the CDR3 DNA reads TGTGCCAGTTCCTTGGGGAATCAATCCTACGAGCAGTACTTC.

To note about this clonotype: This may be a read error: a much more frequent sequence differs by one nucleotide. Given the absence of the conserved phenylalanine or tryptophan at the CDR3 end, a read error is likely. The J gene is TRBJ2-7, the V gene TRBV9, with 9 bases fitting TRBD1. The CDR3 is 14 amino acids. In germline, CDR1 is SGDLS, CDR2 YYNGEE. The V segment lost 3 bases and the J segment 7 bases; nucleotides outside the gene matches: 8. CDR3 sequence: CASSGGDRVREQYL. CDR3 nucleotides: TGTGCCAGCAGCGGAGGGGACAGGGTGAGGGAGCAGTACCTC.

In this sample, this clonotype turned up many times. This sequence joins TRBV10-3 and TRBJ2-7, with 7 bases identical to TRBD2. CDR3 length equals 11 residues. Germline CDR1 and CDR2: ENHRY and SYGVKD. V was clipped by 9 bases and J by 6 bases; unmatched bases: 5. In DNA form, the CDR3 reads TGTGCCATTTCTAGCGGTCCCGAGCAGTACTTC. Protein: CAISSGPEQYF.

This clonotype was counted ten times or more. V usage is TRBV6-1 and J usage is TRBJ2-3, with a weak D call TRBD2 (6 bases). Between the trimmed V and J ends, which lost 7 bases and 0 bases, there was a span of 17 bases. From germline, CDR1 is MNHNS and CDR2 SASEGT. The CDR3 length is 16 residues. CDR3 coding DNA: TGTGCCAGCAAAGCTTTTAGCGGTCTTAGCACAGATACGCAGTATTTT. This sequence encodes CASKAFSGLSTDTQYF.

The sample holds many counts of this clonotype. This chain joins TRBV11-3 and TRBJ2-7; D remains unclear. Germline CDR1 reads SGHNT; CDR2 reads YENEEA. The CDR3 has 15 amino acids. Trimming shortened V by 5 bases and J by 1 base, and 15 bases separated the two germline ends. CDR3 DNA sequence: TGTGCCAGCAGCCTTCTAGGGCAGGAGTCCTACGAGCAGTACTTC. This sequence encodes CASSLLGQESYEQYF.

Ten or more counts support this clonotype. The chain employs TRBV6-1 and TRBJ2-2; D unresolved. V was pared by 3 bases and J by 0 bases, with 8 bases between. CDR1 and CDR2 (germline): MNHNS, SASEGT. The CDR3 loop spans 15 amino acids. CDR3 protein: CASSERYSNTGELFF. The CDR3 DNA follows: TGTGCCAGCAGTGAGAGGTATTCGAACACCGGGGAGCTGTTTTTT.

This clonotype was seen many times. This chain connects TRBV24-1 to TRBJ2-7; the D is unclear. The germline V gene has CDR1 KGHDR and CDR2 SFDVKD. The V gene lost 1 base and the J gene lost 5 bases, with 5 bases spanning the gap. The CDR3 loop spans 12 amino acids. The CDR3 here is CATSDFINEQYF. The DNA for the CDR3 is TGTGCCACCAGTGATTTTATTAACGAGCAGTACTTC.

This clonotype has more than one count but fewer than ten. At one boundary the junction diverges from the germline segment, which might be a read error. The chain has TRBV19 and TRBJ2-3; 8 bases agree with TRBD1. In germline, CDR1 is LNHDA, CDR2 SQIVND (reference sequence). The CDR3 is 13 residues long. The CDR3 DNA sequence: TGTGCCAGCCGGCAGGGGGCTACAGATATGCAGTATTTT. Translation gives CASRQGATDMQYF.

Concerning this clonotype itself: This may arise from a read error, as a much more abundant clone is one base away. This chain uses TRBV11-2 with TRBJ2-1, with TRBD2 identical over 13 bases. Looked up from germline, CDR1 is SGHAT and CDR2 is FQNNGV. This CDR3 contains 13 residues. The CDR3 nucleotides are TGTGCCGGCAGCACAGGGACTAGCGGGAATCGACTCTTC. It codes for CAGSTGTSGNRLF.

This clonotype has a count of ten or more. The chain couples TRBV19 to TRBJ1-5; no clear D. CDR3 size: 15 residues. Germline loops: CDR1 LNHDA, CDR2 SQIVND (reference sequence). V lost 4 bases and J lost 0, with 10 bases in between. This CDR3 reads CASSSARNSNQPQHF. CDR3 DNA sequence: TGTGCCAGTAGTAGCGCCCGAAATAGCAATCAGCCCCAGCATTTT.

The chain is built from TRBV3-1 and TRBJ1-5; no reliable D call. This CDR3 spans 13 amino acids. Germline CDR1 is LGHDT and CDR2 is YNNKEL (reference sequence). Trimming took 4 bases from V and 5 from J, leaving 9 bases between them. The CDR3 is CASSRWVDQPQHF. The CDR3 coding sequence is TGTGCCAGCAGCCGGTGGGTCGATCAGCCCCAGCATTTT.